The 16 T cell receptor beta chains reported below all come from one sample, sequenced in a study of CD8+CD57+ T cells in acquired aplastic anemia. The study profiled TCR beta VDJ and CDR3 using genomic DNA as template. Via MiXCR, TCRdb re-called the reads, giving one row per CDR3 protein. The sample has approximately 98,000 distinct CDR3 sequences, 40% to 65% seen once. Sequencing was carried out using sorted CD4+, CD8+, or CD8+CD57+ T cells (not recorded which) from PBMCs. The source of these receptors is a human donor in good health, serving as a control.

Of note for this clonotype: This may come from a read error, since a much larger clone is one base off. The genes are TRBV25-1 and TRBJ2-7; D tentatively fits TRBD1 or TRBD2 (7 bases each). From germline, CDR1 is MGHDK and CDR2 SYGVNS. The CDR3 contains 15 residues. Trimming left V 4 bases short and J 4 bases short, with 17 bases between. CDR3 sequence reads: CASSGGGRGGYEQYF. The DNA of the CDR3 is TGTGCCAGCAGTGGGGGGGGCAGGGGGGGTTACGAGCAGTACTTC.

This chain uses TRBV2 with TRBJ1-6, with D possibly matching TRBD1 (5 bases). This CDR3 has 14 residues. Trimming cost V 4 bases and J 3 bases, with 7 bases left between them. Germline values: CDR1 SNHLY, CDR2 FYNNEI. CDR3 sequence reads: CASSGQGYNSPLHF. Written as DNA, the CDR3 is TGTGCCAGCAGTGGGCAGGGCTATAATTCACCCCTCCACTTT.

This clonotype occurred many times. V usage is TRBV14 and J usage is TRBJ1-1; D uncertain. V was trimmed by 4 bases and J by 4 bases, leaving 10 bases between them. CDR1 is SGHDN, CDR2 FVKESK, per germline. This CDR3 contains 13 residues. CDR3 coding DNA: TGTGCCAGCAGCCTGACGGAATTCACTGAAGCTTTCTTT. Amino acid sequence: CASSLTEFTEAFF.

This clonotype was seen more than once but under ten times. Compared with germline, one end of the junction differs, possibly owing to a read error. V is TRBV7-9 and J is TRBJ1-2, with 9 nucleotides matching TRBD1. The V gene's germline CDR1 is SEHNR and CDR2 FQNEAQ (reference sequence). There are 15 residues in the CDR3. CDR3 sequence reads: CASSAGQGSNYGHTF. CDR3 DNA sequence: TGTGCCAGCAGCGCAGGACAGGGGTCAAACTATGGCCACACCTTC. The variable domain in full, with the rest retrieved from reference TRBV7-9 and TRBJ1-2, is DTGVSQNPRHKITKRGQNVTFRCDPISEHNRLYWYRQTLGQGPEFLTYFQNEAQLEKSRLLSDRFSAERPKGSFSTLEIQRTEQGDSAMYLCASSAGQGSNYGHTFGSGTRLTVV.

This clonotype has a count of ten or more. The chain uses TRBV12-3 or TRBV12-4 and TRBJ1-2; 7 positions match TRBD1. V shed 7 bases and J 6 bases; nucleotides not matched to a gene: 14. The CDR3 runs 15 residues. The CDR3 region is CASTDSLDRVDGYTF. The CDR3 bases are TGTGCCAGCACCGACTCTCTTGACAGGGTCGATGGCTACACCTTC.

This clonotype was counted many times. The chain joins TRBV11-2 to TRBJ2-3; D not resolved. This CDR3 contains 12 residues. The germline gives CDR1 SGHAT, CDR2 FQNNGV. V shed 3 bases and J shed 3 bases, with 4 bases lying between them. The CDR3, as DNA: TGTGCCAGCAGCTTGACTACAGATACGCAGTATTTT. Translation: CASSLTTDTQYF.

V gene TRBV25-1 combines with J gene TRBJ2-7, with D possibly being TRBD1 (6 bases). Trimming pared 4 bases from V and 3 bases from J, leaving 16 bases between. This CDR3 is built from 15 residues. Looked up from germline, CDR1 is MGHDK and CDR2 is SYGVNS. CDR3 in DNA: TGTGCCAGCAGTGCCTGGACTGGGGGACACTACGAGCAGTACTTC. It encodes CASSAWTGGHYEQYF.

The CDR3: CASTISGAGEQETQYF. The CDR3 DNA is TGTGCCAGCACTATAAGTGGGGCGGGGGAACAAGAGACCCAGTACTTC. The chain links TRBV25-1 to TRBJ2-5, with 7 bases aligning to TRBD2. Germline CDR1 reads MGHDK; CDR2 reads SYGVNS. The CDR3 has 16 amino acids. After removal of 7 bases from V and 2 bases from J, the junction contained 13 bases not matched to a gene.

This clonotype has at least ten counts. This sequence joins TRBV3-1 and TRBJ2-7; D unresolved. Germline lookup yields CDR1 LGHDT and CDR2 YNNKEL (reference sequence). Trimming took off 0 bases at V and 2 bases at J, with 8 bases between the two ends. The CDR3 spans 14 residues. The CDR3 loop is CASSQELRAYEQYF. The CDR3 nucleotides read TGTGCCAGCAGCCAAGAACTCAGAGCCTACGAGCAGTACTTC.

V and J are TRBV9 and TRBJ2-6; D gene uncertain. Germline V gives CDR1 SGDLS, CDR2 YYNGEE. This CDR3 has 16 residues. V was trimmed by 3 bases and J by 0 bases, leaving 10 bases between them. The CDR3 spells CASSDALSSGANVLTF. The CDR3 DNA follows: TGTGCCAGCAGCGACGCTCTAAGCTCTGGGGCCAACGTCCTGACTTTC.

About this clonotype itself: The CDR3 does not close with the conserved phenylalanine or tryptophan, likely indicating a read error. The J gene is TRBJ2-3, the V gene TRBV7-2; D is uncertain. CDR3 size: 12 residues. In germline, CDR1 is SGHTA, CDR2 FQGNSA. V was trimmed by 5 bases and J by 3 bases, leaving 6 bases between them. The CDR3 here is CASSVETDTQYL. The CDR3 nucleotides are TGTGCCAGCAGCGTGGAGACAGATACGCAGTATCTT.

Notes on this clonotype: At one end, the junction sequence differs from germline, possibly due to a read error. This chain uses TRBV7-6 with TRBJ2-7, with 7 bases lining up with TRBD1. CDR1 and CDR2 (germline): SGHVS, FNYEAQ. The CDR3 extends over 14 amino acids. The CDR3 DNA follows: TGTGCCAGCAGCCCGGGGACAGACTCCCACGAGCAGTACTTC. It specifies CASSPGTDSHEQYF.

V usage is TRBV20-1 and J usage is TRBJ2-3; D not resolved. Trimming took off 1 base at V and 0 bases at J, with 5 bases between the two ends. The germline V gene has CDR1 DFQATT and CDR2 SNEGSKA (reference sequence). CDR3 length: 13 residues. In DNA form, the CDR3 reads TGCAGTGCTAGAGCGGCTAGCACAGATACGCAGTATTTT. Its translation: CSARAASTDTQYF.

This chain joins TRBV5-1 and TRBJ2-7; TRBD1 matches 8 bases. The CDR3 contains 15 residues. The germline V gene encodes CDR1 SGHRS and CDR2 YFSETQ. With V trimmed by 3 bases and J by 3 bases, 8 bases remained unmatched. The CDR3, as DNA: TGCGCCAGCAGCTCACACGCAGGGGGCGTCTACGAGCAGTACTTC. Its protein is CASSSHAGGVYEQYF.

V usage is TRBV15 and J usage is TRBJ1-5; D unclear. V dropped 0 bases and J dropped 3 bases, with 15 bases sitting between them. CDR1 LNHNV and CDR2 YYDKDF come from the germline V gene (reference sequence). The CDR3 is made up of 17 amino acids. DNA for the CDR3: TGTGCCACCAGCAGAGATCCCCCCCGAATGAACAATCAGCCCCAGCATTTT. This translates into CATSRDPPRMNNQPQHF. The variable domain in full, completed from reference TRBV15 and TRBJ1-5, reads DAMVIQNPRYQVTQFGKPVTLSCSQTLNHNVMYWYQQKSSQAPKLLFHYYDKDFNNEADTPDNFQSRRPNTSFCFLDIRSPGLGDTAMYLCATSRDPPRMNNQPQHFGDGTRLSIL.

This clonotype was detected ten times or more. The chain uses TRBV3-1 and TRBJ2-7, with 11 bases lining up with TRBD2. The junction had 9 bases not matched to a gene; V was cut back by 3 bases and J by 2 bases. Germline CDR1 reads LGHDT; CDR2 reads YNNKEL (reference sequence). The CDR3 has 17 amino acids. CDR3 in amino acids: CASSQERGLAAPYEQYF. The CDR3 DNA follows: TGTGCCAGCAGCCAGGAAAGGGGACTAGCGGCCCCCTACGAGCAGTACTTC.